The present entry profiles one TCR beta chain with its context. Its target antigen remains unknown. These data originate in a study of T cells in severe cutaneous drug reactions (dated by TCRdb to between 2017 and 2020). As for the study more broadly: Recruitment took place between 2011 and 2018, drawing patients from Taiwan, Thailand and a European registry network. Only patients with a probable or definite SJS/TEN or DRESS diagnosis by RegiSCAR criteria were enrolled. The Naranjo algorithm and the ALDEN drug causality algorithm were used to identify the culprit drug. Biological samples, such as blister fluids/cells and PBMC, were collected from patients during the acute or recovery stage. Single-cell sequencing, quantitative PCR validation, functional assays and transgenic mouse experiments were combined with bulk TCR sequencing. The libraries were made with iRepertoire multiplex PCR, and the authors referred to a comparison in which iRepertoire and 5' RACE methods, with or without UMI, captured abundant clonotypes to a similar degree. What the study reported, not specific to this receptor: The authors noted that whether the public TCR generalizes to SJS/TEN caused by other drugs still needs further study. All seven CBZ-SJS/TEN blister samples contained a public TCRbeta CDR3 (mean about 13%), which was undetectable or scarce in tolerant-control and healthy-donor PBMC. TRBV12-4 usage was strongly increased in CBZ-SJS/TEN patients, averaging about 32% in blister cells and 4.5% to 5% in PBMC.

For both bulk and single-cell sequencing, libraries were prepared with the iRepertoire multiplex PCR system using TCR subtype-specific primers. Bulk TCR beta libraries were generated by multiplex PCR with primers targeting V, D and J gene regions. Each sample contributed roughly 85-550 ng of RNA as input for preparing the bulk TCR library. An Illumina MiSeq was used to sequence bulk TCR beta amplicons. On the study's bioinformatics: Sample misassignments and low-quality sequencing reads were filtered out during quality control steps. CDR3 was defined as the amino acids lying between the Y[YFLI]C motif of the V-gene and the [FW]GXGT motif of the J-segment. CDR3 clonotypes and TRBV and TRBJ gene assignments were based on the IMGT database. Per-sample TRBV expression was normalized to the mean of the same gene in PBMC from 40 or so healthy donors. Once TCRdb had reprocessed the reads, it stored one entry per CDR3 protein sequence and supplied no DNA. The V and J calls were determined by TCRdb, not by the authors. This sample's table lists roughly 7,100 distinct CDR3 sequences. The biggest ten clones account for roughly 30% of the sample.

Sequencing was performed on donors who were patients with carbamazepine-induced Stevens-Johnson syndrome or toxic epidermal necrolysis (CBZ-SJS/TEN). To search for drug-specific clonotypes, the T cell receptor repertoires of patients with drug-induced severe cutaneous adverse reactions were profiled by next-generation sequencing. The RNA source was either peripheral blood mononuclear cells or blister cells from skin lesions. Inclusive of the bounding cysteine and phenylalanine, the CDR3 is 12 residues long. No nucleotide data were recorded. The chain is encoded by TRBV12-3 or TRBV12-4 joined to TRBJ1-3. The TCR comes from a human donor with toxic epidermal necrolysis, a severe cutaneous drug reaction. Specimen: cells from a skin blister. The meaning of the sample's cell subset or site label: unsorted cells from skin lesion blisters. The CDR3 reads as follows: CASSLGIYTIYF.